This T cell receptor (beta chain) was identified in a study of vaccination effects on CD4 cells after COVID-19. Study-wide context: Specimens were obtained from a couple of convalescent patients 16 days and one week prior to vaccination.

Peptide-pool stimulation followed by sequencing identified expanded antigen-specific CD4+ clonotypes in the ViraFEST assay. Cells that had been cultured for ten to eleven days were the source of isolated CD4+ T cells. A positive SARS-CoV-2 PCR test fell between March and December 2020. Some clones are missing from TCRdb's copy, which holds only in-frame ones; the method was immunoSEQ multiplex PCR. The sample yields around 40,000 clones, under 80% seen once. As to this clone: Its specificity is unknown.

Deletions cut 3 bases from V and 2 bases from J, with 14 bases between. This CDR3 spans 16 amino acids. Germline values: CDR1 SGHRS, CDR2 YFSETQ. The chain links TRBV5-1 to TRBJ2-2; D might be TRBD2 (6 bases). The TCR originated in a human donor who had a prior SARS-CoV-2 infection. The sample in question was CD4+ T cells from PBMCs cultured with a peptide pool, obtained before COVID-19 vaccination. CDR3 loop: CASSSDGGVNTGELFF. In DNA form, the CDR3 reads TGCGCCAGCAGCTCGGACGGCGGGGTAAACACCGGGGAGCTGTTTTTT.